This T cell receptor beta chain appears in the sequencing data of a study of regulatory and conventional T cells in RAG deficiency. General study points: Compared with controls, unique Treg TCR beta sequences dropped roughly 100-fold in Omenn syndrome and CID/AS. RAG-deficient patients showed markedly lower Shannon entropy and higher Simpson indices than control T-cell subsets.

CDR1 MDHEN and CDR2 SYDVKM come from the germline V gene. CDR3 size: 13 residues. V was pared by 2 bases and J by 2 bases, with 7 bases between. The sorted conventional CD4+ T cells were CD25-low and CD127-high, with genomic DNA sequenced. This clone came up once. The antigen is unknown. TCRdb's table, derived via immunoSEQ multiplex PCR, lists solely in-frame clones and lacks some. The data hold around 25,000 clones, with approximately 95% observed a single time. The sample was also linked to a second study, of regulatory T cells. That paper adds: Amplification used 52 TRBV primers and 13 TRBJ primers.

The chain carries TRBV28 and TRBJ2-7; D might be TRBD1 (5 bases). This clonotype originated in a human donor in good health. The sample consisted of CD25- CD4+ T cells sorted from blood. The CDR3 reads CASSLQGAYEQYF. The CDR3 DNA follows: TGTGCCAGCAGTTTACAAGGGGCCTACGAGCAGTACTTC.